Below are 22 T cell receptor beta chains sequenced from a single sample in a study of OX40 agonist ivuxolimab in advanced cancers. Method: immunoSEQ multiplex PCR; TCRdb's copy keeps in-frame clones and lacks some. This table holds some 45,000 clones, roughly 82% found once. Material: CD4+ or CD8+ T cells sorted from blood, obtained in a trial of the OX40 agonist ivuxolimab. The receptor set was obtained from an adult with an advanced solid tumor such as melanoma, head and neck, liver or kidney cancer.

The chain carries TRBV19 and TRBJ1-1; possible D gene TRBD1, 5 bases. Deletions cut 3 bases from V and 5 bases from J, with 13 bases between. CDR1 is LNHDA and CDR2 is SQIVND in the germline V gene (reference sequence). This CDR3 is built from 14 residues. In nucleotides, the CDR3 is TGTGCCAGTAGTATGGGGGTTCGGGCTACTGAAGCTTTCTTT. Its translation: CASSMGVRATEAFF.

This chain links TRBV6-6 with TRBJ1-4, with D possibly TRBD1 on 5 matching bases. The CDR3 loop spans 14 amino acids. Per germline, CDR1 MNHNY and CDR2 SVGAGI (reference sequence). Trimming removed 11 bases at V and 0 bases at J, with 13 bases between. CDR3 loop: CAANGGTTNEKLFF. The CDR3 DNA is TGTGCCGCTAATGGGGGAACAACTAATGAAAAACTGTTTTTT.

This clone was found a few times. For the CDR3, the DNA is TGTGCCAGCAGCTCCACAGGGTTAGATGGCTACACCTTC. Protein sequence: CASSSTGLDGYTF. The J gene is TRBJ1-2, the V gene TRBV5-4; a possible D gene is TRBD1 (6 bases). The ends were cut back, 3 bases at V and 6 bases at J, with 12 bases in the middle. The CDR3 has 13 amino acids. Germline CDR1 reads SGHNT; CDR2 reads YYREEE (reference sequence).

The chain employs TRBV28 and TRBJ2-2; D possibly corresponds to TRBD2 (6 bases). With 1 base removed from V and 6 bases from J, the gap between germline ends came to 9 bases. Germline V gives CDR1 MDHEN, CDR2 SYDVKM. This CDR3 is built from 14 residues. CDR3 bases: TGTGCCAGCAGTTTATCCTCGGGAGCCGGGGAGCTGTTTTTT. Encoded protein: CASSLSSGAGELFF.

The gene calls are TRBV5-3 and TRBJ2-4, with D perhaps being TRBD1 or TRBD2 (6 bases each). TRBV5-3 is an ORF; its function is uncertain. The V and J ends lost 0 bases and 3 bases respectively, with 19 bases between them. This CDR3 has 18 amino acids. CDR3 in DNA: TGTGCCAGAAGCTTGGCCCCCCTCGGGGGCGAACTCAAAAACATTCAGTACTTC. Amino acid sequence: CARSLAPLGGELKNIQYF.

The chain carries TRBV28 and TRBJ1-1; D might be TRBD1 (5 bases). V lost 6 bases and J 2 bases, leaving 16 bases between the germline ends. CDR1 and CDR2 (germline): MDHEN, SYDVKM. The CDR3 length is 15 residues. This chain's CDR3 is CASRILGTANTEAFF. The CDR3 coding sequence is TGTGCCAGCAGAATCCTCGGGACGGCAAACACTGAAGCTTTCTTT.

The chain carries TRBV28 and TRBJ2-1; D remains ambiguous. Looked up from germline, CDR1 is MDHEN and CDR2 is SYDVKM. This CDR3 region has 12 residues. V was shortened by 5 bases and J by 7 bases, with 9 bases between the two germline ends. CDR3 protein: CASSNMLNEQFF. The DNA for the CDR3 is TGTGCCAGCAGTAATATGTTGAATGAGCAGTTCTTC. Based on the CDR3 plus reference TRBV28 and TRBJ2-1, the full variable domain is DVKVTQSSRYLVKRTGEKVFLECVQDMDHENMFWYRQDPGLGLRLIYFSYDVKMKEKGDIPEGYSVSREKKERFSLILESASTNQTSMYLCASSNMLNEQFFGPGTRLTVL.

The chain couples TRBV9 to TRBJ1-3, with D tentatively TRBD1 (6 bases). V dropped 4 bases and J dropped 3 bases, with 20 bases sitting between them. Germline V gene data show CDR1 as SGDLS and CDR2 as YYNGEE. CDR3 length: 17 amino acids. The CDR3: CASSPGAALLGGNTIYF. In nucleotides, the CDR3 is TGTGCCAGCAGCCCAGGGGCCGCTCTGCTCGGTGGAAACACCATATATTTT.

The chain employs TRBV9 and TRBJ2-3; 8 nucleotides line up with TRBD1. The CDR3 extends over 16 amino acids. V lost 0 bases to trimming and J lost 2 bases; unmatched junction nucleotides: 5. Germline-derived CDR1 and CDR2 are SGDLS and YYNGEE. This chain's CDR3 is CASSVGQGRTTDTQYF. CDR3 nucleotide sequence: TGTGCCAGCAGCGTAGGACAGGGGCGGACCACAGATACGCAGTATTTT.

This chain joins TRBV9 and TRBJ2-7; 8 bases line up with TRBD2. CDR3 length: 15 residues. The V and J ends lost 0 bases and 5 bases, in that order; junction bases with no gene match: 7. Germline CDR1 and CDR2: SGDLS and YYNGEE. The CDR3 bases are TGTGCCAGCAGCGTAGTTGCTAGCGGGTTCGACGAGCAGTACTTC. Translated: CASSVVASGFDEQYF.

This chain uses TRBV27 with TRBJ1-2; D unclear. Trimming left V 6 bases short and J 7 bases short, with 18 bases between. This CDR3 is built from 14 residues. Germline values: CDR1 MNHEY, CDR2 SMNVEV (reference sequence). In DNA form, the CDR3 reads TGTGCCAGCAGCCAATCGACACTCCCCCTTGGCTACACCTTC. Protein sequence: CASSQSTLPLGYTF.

The rearrangement uses TRBV7-2 and TRBJ2-3; 7 bases agree with TRBD2. Trimming cost V 4 bases and J 2 bases; bases outside gene matches: 12. The CDR3 is made up of 17 amino acids. CDR1 is SGHTA, CDR2 FQGNSA, per germline. The CDR3 coding sequence is TGTGCCAGCAGCTCCTCCGCAGCGGGGCGCCACACAGATACGCAGTATTTT. Its protein is CASSSSAAGRHTDTQYF.

This sequence joins TRBV28 and TRBJ2-5; a possible D gene is TRBD2 (6 bases). TRBJ2-7 matches the DNA end more closely, so the J call is doubtful. The CDR3 totals 14 residues. CDR1 MDHEN and CDR2 SYDVKM come from the germline V gene. CDR3 coding DNA: TGTGCCAGCACGGGACTGATTAGTACCTACGAGCAGTACTTC. This translates into CASTGLISTYEQYF.

The V and J genes are TRBV18 and TRBJ1-5; maybe TRBD1 (5 bases). The CDR3 loop spans 13 amino acids. The ends were cut back, 3 bases at V and 9 bases at J, with 12 bases in the middle. From germline, CDR1 is KGHSH and CDR2 LQKENI. The CDR3 reads CASSPGGEMPQHF. In DNA, the CDR3 is TGTGCCAGCTCACCGGGGGGGGAGATGCCCCAGCATTTT. The complete variable domain, with remaining parts taken from reference TRBV18 and TRBJ1-5, reads NAGVMQNPRHLVRRRGQEARLRCSPMKGHSHVYWYRQLPEEGLKFMVYLQKENIIDESGMPKERFSAEFPKEGPSILRIQQVVRGDSAAYFCASSPGGEMPQHFGDGTRLSIL.

Written as DNA, the CDR3 is TGTGCCAGCAGTGGAGGGGCGCGCCACGAGCAGTACTTC. Translation: CASSGGARHEQYF. The rearrangement uses TRBV6-5 and TRBJ2-7; the D gene is possibly TRBD2 (6 bases). The V end was cut by 5 bases, the J end by 5 bases, with 13 bases between. The CDR3 is 13 amino acids. Looked up from germline, CDR1 is MNHEY and CDR2 is SVGAGI.

This clone has only one observation. The chain is built from TRBV10-3 and TRBJ2-7; D remains unclear. V was pared by 5 bases and J by 2 bases, with 7 bases between. The CDR3 has 12 amino acids. Germline CDR1 is ENHRY and CDR2 is SYGVKD. CDR3 nucleotides: TGTGCCATCAGTTACAGTACCTACGAGCAGTACTTC. Its protein product is CAISYSTYEQYF.

The V and J genes are TRBV5-4 and TRBJ2-4; D uncertain. Looked up from germline, CDR1 is SGHNT and CDR2 is YYREEE (reference sequence). The CDR3 has 12 amino acids. Deletions cut 5 bases from V and 11 bases from J, with 14 bases between. The CDR3: CASSSDRSVQYF. Here the CDR3 DNA reads TGTGCCAGCAGTTCTGACCGGAGCGTTCAGTACTTC.

Note on this clone: Mismatch with germline at one junction end may stem from a read error. V gene TRBV28 combines with J gene TRBJ1-1, with TRBD1 as a possible D gene (5 bases). The length of the CDR3 is 13 residues. Germline V lookup: CDR1 MDHEN, CDR2 SYDVKM. The CDR3 bases are TGTGCCAGCAGTGGGACGACGAGGACTGAAGCTCTCTTT. This codes for CASSGTTRTEALF.

The chain joins TRBV9 to TRBJ1-5; D possibly corresponds to TRBD1 (6 bases). The CDR3 consists of 13 residues. The germline V and J ends were trimmed by 3 bases and 7 bases, with 11 bases remaining between them. Germline V gene data show CDR1 as SGDLS and CDR2 as YYNGEE. CDR3 in amino acids: CASSAGQNQPQHF. The CDR3 DNA reads as TGTGCCAGCAGCGCCGGACAGAACCAGCCCCAGCATTTT.

Points on this clone: Relative to the germline gene, one junction end is altered; a read error may explain this. The chain couples TRBV7-7 to TRBJ2-5; 13 bases are shared with TRBD2. This CDR3 comprises 16 residues. Germline V CDR1 and CDR2: SSHAT, FNYEAQ (reference sequence). The CDR3 protein is CASSPLAGGIQETQYF. The CDR3 DNA sequence: TGTGCTAGCAGCCCACTAGCGGGGGGGATCCAAGAGACCCAGTACTTC.

In nucleotides, the CDR3 is TGTGCCTGGAGTAGGTTCTCCCCGGGGGATGAAAAACTGTTTTTT. Amino acid sequence: CAWSRFSPGDEKLFF. V gene TRBV30 combines with J gene TRBJ1-4, with D tentatively TRBD1 (5 bases). The CDR3 length is 15 residues. V lost 2 bases, J lost 6 bases, and 16 bases lay in between. CDR1 GTSNPN and CDR2 SVGIG come from the germline V gene (reference sequence). Filled out from reference TRBV30 and TRBJ1-4, the complete variable domain reads SQTIHQWPATLVQPVGSPLSLECTVEGTSNPNLYWYRQAAGRGLQLLFYSVGIGQISSEVPQNLSASRPQDRQFILSSKKLLLSDSGFYLCAWSRFSPGDEKLFFGSGTQLSVL.

The rearrangement links TRBV28 to TRBJ1-2, with D uncertain. This CDR3 region has 13 residues. The germline V gene has CDR1 MDHEN and CDR2 SYDVKM. Trimming shortened V by 2 bases and J by 4 bases, and 8 bases separated the two germline ends. The CDR3 region is CASSLRAGYGYTF. The CDR3 DNA sequence: TGTGCCAGCAGTTTAAGGGCAGGCTATGGCTACACCTTC.